This entry describes one TCR beta chain. Profiling relied on immunoSEQ multiplex PCR, and the TCRdb table lists in-frame clones only, not all of them. The sample yields more than 80,000 clones, around 87% seen once. The CDR3 length is 16 residues. From germline, CDR1 is LNHNV and CDR2 YYDKDF (reference sequence). With 0 bases removed from V and 1 base from J, the gap between germline ends came to 12 bases. These data come from a study of blood T cell repertoires in COVID-19. The TCR originated in a man aged 35 to 55 with acute or convalescent COVID-19. The sample was peripheral blood. This chain joins TRBV15 and TRBJ1-2; D not certain. The CDR3 sequence: CATSRDWGGDNYGYTF. Written as DNA, the CDR3 is TGTGCCACCAGCAGAGATTGGGGAGGCGATAACTATGGCTACACCTTC. Supplemented by reference TRBV15 and TRBJ1-2, the full variable domain reads DAMVIQNPRYQVTQFGKPVTLSCSQTLNHNVMYWYQQKSSQAPKLLFHYYDKDFNNEADTPDNFQSRRPNTSFCFLDIRSPGLGDTAMYLCATSRDWGGDNYGYTFGSGTRLTVV.